This T cell receptor (beta chain) was found in a study of blood T cells in healthy people across ages. Study conclusions and caveats: Compared with aged donors, long-lived donors showed fewer expanded clones, suggesting selection.

A second PCR, run for about 7 to 11 cycles, used a sample-barcoded 5' primer plus a J-beta primer mix. Every molecule of cDNA carried a tag from a template-switch adaptor with 12 random nucleotides. TCRdb passed the 5' RACE reads through MiXCR, listing each CDR3 protein once. The sample has roughly 900,000 distinct CDR3 sequences, about 48% seen once. Samples each yielded at least 6 micrograms of total RNA. Of note for this clonotype: Its target is unknown.

The TCR originated in a man under 40 in good health. Sequencing was carried out using blood.

In nucleotides, the CDR3 is TGCAGTGCGGGCAAGAGTTACGAGCAGTACTTC. Encoded protein: CSAGKSYEQYF. This chain connects TRBV20-1 to TRBJ2-7; D is undetermined. CDR1 and CDR2 (germline): DFQATT, SNEGSKA (reference sequence). V lost 6 bases and J 4 bases, leaving 10 bases between the germline ends. This CDR3 comprises 11 residues.